A single sample gave rise to the 30 T cell receptor beta chains below, sequenced in a study of blood T cell repertoires in COVID-19. Measured with immunoSEQ multiplex PCR; TCRdb has only the in-frame clones, and not every one. The sample yields about 210,000 clones, approximately 91% seen once. Sequencing was done on a sample of peripheral blood. The source of these receptors is a man in his forties or fifties with acute or convalescent COVID-19.

The CDR3 bases are TGTGCCAGCAGTCTCGACTTAGGTACGCAGTATTTT. Translated: CASSLDLGTQYF. The J gene is TRBJ2-3, the V gene TRBV27; D unclear. The CDR3 is made up of 12 amino acids. The germline gives CDR1 MNHEY, CDR2 SMNVEV (reference sequence). Trimming took off 5 bases at V and 8 bases at J, with 11 bases between the two ends.

This chain joins TRBV28 and TRBJ2-1; 13 nucleotides line up with TRBD2. CDR3 size: 16 residues. The germline V gene has CDR1 MDHEN and CDR2 SYDVKM. Germline trimming cut 5 bases from V and 7 bases from J; bases unmatched to any gene: 8. CDR3 region: CASSVKPGLAGNEQFF. In nucleotides, the CDR3 is TGTGCCAGCAGTGTAAAACCGGGACTAGCGGGGAATGAGCAGTTCTTC.

The chain combines TRBV7-8 with TRBJ1-2; a possible D gene is TRBD1 (6 bases). From germline, CDR1 is SGHVS and CDR2 FQNEAQ. The CDR3 contains 12 residues. V was cut by 5 bases and J by 8 bases, with 12 bases left in between. In nucleotides, the CDR3 is TGTGCCAGCAGCCCTCAGGGGTTCGGCTACACCTTC. Protein product: CASSPQGFGYTF.

This clone occurred once. The rearrangement uses TRBV5-1 and TRBJ1-2; a possible D gene is TRBD1 (6 bases). Germline V CDR1 and CDR2: SGHRS, YFSETQ. Trimming pared 7 bases from V and 6 bases from J, leaving 16 bases between. CDR3 length equals 13 residues. CDR3 bases: TGCGCCAGCTCCCTAGGGGGTTCTGATGGCTACACCTTC. It encodes CASSLGGSDGYTF.

V is TRBV9 and J is TRBJ1-3; TRBD1 might be the D (6 bases). In germline, CDR1 is SGDLS, CDR2 YYNGEE. V was trimmed by 0 bases and J by 0 bases, leaving 7 bases between them. This CDR3 region has 15 residues. CDR3 DNA sequence: TGTGCCAGCAGCGTAGGGACAGACTCTGGAAACACCATATATTTT. Protein sequence: CASSVGTDSGNTIYF.

CDR3 coding DNA: TGTGCCAGCAGCTCCGGACAGGAGGCTTCACCCCTCCACTTT. The encoded protein is CASSSGQEASPLHF. This chain links TRBV7-2 with TRBJ1-6, with 7 bases matching TRBD1. Germline CDR1 is SGHTA and CDR2 is FQGNSA. The V segment lost 4 bases and the J segment 9 bases; nucleotides outside the gene matches: 6. The CDR3 has 14 amino acids.

In DNA form, the CDR3 reads TGTGCCAGCAGCCCTCCCCGCGCACGCTACAATGAGCAGTTCTTC. Its protein is CASSPPRARYNEQFF. The chain employs TRBV7-9 and TRBJ2-1; D remains ambiguous. The CDR3 consists of 15 residues. Trimming shortened V by 5 bases and J by 3 bases, and 14 bases separated the two germline ends. Germline V gene sequence: CDR1 SEHNR, CDR2 FQNEAQ (reference sequence).

The rearrangement joins TRBV10-3 to TRBJ2-1, with TRBD2 identical over 7 bases. This CDR3 is 13 amino acids long. With 5 bases clipped from V and 9 bases from J, the junction kept 7 bases outside the gene matches. Germline V gives CDR1 ENHRY, CDR2 SYGVKD. The CDR3 loop is CAISITSVSEQFF. The CDR3 DNA is TGTGCCATCAGTATTACTAGCGTCAGTGAGCAGTTCTTC.

The chain joins TRBV9 to TRBJ2-1, with TRBD2 matching over 8 bases. The CDR3 runs 14 residues. The V gene's germline CDR1 is SGDLS and CDR2 YYNGEE. Germline trimming cut 3 bases from V and 15 bases from J; bases unmatched to any gene: 14. The chain's CDR3 is CASSAGGLGVAPFF. CDR3 sequence (DNA): TGTGCCAGCAGCGCGGGAGGGTTAGGAGTAGCCCCGTTCTTC.

The chain carries TRBV28 and TRBJ2-1, with 11 bases lining up with TRBD2. The ends lost 4 bases at V and 4 bases at J; junction bases unmatched: 15. The CDR3 runs to 19 residues. Germline V gene lookup returns CDR1 MDHEN and CDR2 SYDVKM. The CDR3: CASSSPMYSGRAPYNEQFF. The CDR3, as DNA: TGTGCCAGCAGTTCACCGATGTATAGCGGGAGGGCCCCTTACAATGAGCAGTTCTTC. Filled out from reference TRBV28 and TRBJ2-1, the complete variable domain reads DVKVTQSSRYLVKRTGEKVFLECVQDMDHENMFWYRQDPGLGLRLIYFSYDVKMKEKGDIPEGYSVSREKKERFSLILESASTNQTSMYLCASSSPMYSGRAPYNEQFFGPGTRLTVL.

The chain carries TRBV29-1 and TRBJ1-2; D is ambiguous. Germline loops: CDR1 SQVTM, CDR2 ANQGSEA. V dropped 3 bases and J dropped 3 bases, with 17 bases sitting between them. The CDR3 has 15 amino acids. CDR3 sequence (DNA): TGCAGCGTTGATTGGGCAGCTGGGCCGGACTATGGCTACACCTTC. This gives the protein CSVDWAAGPDYGYTF.

The rearrangement links TRBV24-1 to TRBJ1-6; 8 bases map to TRBD1. CDR3 length: 24 amino acids. Germline values: CDR1 KGHDR, CDR2 SFDVKD. The V gene end was trimmed by 2 bases and the J gene end by 0 bases; junction bases not matched to a gene: 23. CDR3 DNA sequence: TGTGCCACCAGTGATTCCTGCCCCAGCAGGGGGCATATCGGAGTGAGCTCCTATAATTCACCCCTCCACTTT. Translated: CATSDSCPSRGHIGVSSYNSPLHF.

The chain has TRBV6-6 and TRBJ2-7; 11 nucleotides agree with TRBD2. This CDR3 region has 16 residues. The V and J ends lost 3 bases and 0 bases, in that order; junction bases with no gene match: 4. Germline values: CDR1 MNHNY, CDR2 SVGAGI (reference sequence). This chain's CDR3 is CASSYSTSGASYEQYF. The CDR3 nucleotides read TGTGCCAGCAGTTATTCGACTAGCGGGGCCTCCTACGAGCAGTACTTC.

This sequence joins TRBV5-1 and TRBJ1-1; 7 bases fit TRBD1. This CDR3 is 17 amino acids long. V lost 3 bases and J lost 5; bases outside the gene matches: 16. The germline V gene encodes CDR1 SGHRS and CDR2 YFSETQ. Written as DNA, the CDR3 is TGCGCCAGCAGCTCGCTAGGGGGCGGACTTGCCGGAACTGAAGCTTTCTTT. Protein sequence: CASSSLGGGLAGTEAFF.

V is TRBV11-3 and J is TRBJ2-3; TRBD1 agrees at 8 bases. The CDR3 consists of 14 residues. CDR1 SGHNT and CDR2 YENEEA come from the germline V gene. The ends lost 1 base at V and 4 bases at J; junction bases unmatched: 1. CDR3 nucleotides: TGTGCCAGCAGCTTAGGACAGGGGTCAGATACGCAGTATTTT. Its translation is CASSLGQGSDTQYF.

The J gene is TRBJ1-6, the V gene TRBV6-6; D gene uncertain. CDR1 and CDR2 from the germline V gene are MNHNY and SVGAGI (reference sequence). This CDR3 has 16 residues. Trimming left V 4 bases short and J 4 bases short, with 14 bases between. The CDR3 loop is CASSSPEGSYNSPLHF. The CDR3 nucleotides read TGTGCCAGCAGTTCCCCGGAGGGAAGTTATAATTCACCCCTCCACTTT.

This rearrangement joins TRBV6-5 to TRBJ1-6; 8 nucleotides align to TRBD1. Germline V CDR1 and CDR2: MNHEY, SVGAGI. The CDR3 totals 16 residues. The V gene end was trimmed by 2 bases and the J gene end by 10 bases; junction bases not matched to a gene: 10. This chain's CDR3 is CASSYRQGAPGSPLHF. The CDR3 DNA is TGTGCCAGCAGTTACCGGCAGGGGGCGCCAGGATCACCCCTCCACTTT.

The chain carries TRBV4-1 and TRBJ2-7; 8 nucleotides line up with TRBD2. Germline CDR1 MGHRA, CDR2 YSYEKL. This CDR3 has 13 residues. After removal of 3 bases from V and 6 bases from J, the junction contained 4 bases not matched to a gene. The CDR3 coding sequence is TGCGCCAGCAGCCACCCGGGGGGGGGCGAGCAGTACTTC. As protein: CASSHPGGGEQYF.

This clone was seen only once. This chain joins TRBV27 and TRBJ1-2; tentatively, D is TRBD1 (5 bases). This CDR3 spans 13 amino acids. Germline CDR1 is MNHEY and CDR2 is SMNVEV (reference sequence). Trimming removed 3 bases at V and 7 bases at J, with 12 bases between. The CDR3, as DNA: TGTGCCAGCAGTTTTCGACTGGGGGGTGGCTACACCTTC. The encoded protein is CASSFRLGGGYTF.

V gene TRBV12-3 or TRBV12-4 combines with J gene TRBJ1-1; 7 positions agree with TRBD1. This CDR3 region has 13 residues. V shed 7 bases and J 5 bases; nucleotides not matched to a gene: 7. CDR3 sequence (DNA): TGTGCCAGCACCTTAGACAGGGCGACTGAAGCTTTCTTT. It specifies CASTLDRATEAFF.

The chain employs TRBV7-2 and TRBJ2-3, with 7 bases aligning to TRBD1. The CDR3 extends over 15 amino acids. Germline V gene data show CDR1 as SGHTA and CDR2 as FQGNSA. V dropped 5 bases and J dropped 0; count of bases not matched to a gene: 5. This chain's CDR3 is CASSRRDRSTDTQYF. The CDR3 DNA is TGTGCCAGCAGCCGTAGGGACAGAAGCACAGATACGCAGTATTTT.

The genes are TRBV7-3 and TRBJ2-3; tentatively, D is TRBD2 (5 bases). V dropped 5 bases and J dropped 5 bases, with 11 bases sitting between them. The length of the CDR3 is 13 residues. The germline gives CDR1 SGHTA, CDR2 FQGTGA. CDR3: CASSRTREDTQYF. The CDR3 nucleotides are TGTGCCAGCAGCCGAACTAGGGAAGATACGCAGTATTTT.

The rearrangement joins TRBV7-2 to TRBJ2-5, with a tentative D call TRBD1 (6 bases). Trimming shortened V by 3 bases and J by 4 bases, and 12 bases separated the two germline ends. CDR3 size: 14 residues. CDR1 and CDR2 (germline): SGHTA, FQGNSA. This CDR3 reads CASSFGQSRETQYF. Here the CDR3 DNA reads TGTGCCAGCAGCTTCGGACAGTCACGAGAGACCCAGTACTTC.

The chain is built from TRBV5-8 and TRBJ1-1; D remains ambiguous. The ends were cut back, 6 bases at V and 4 bases at J, with 22 bases in the middle. Germline V gives CDR1 SGHTS, CDR2 YDEGEE. CDR3 length: 16 amino acids. The CDR3 reads CASTRERVLGPTEAFF. CDR3 nucleotides: TGTGCCAGCACTCGAGAGAGGGTCCTTGGCCCCACTGAAGCTTTCTTT.

The V gene is TRBV19, the J gene TRBJ1-5; D remains unclear. V lost 5 bases and J lost 7, with 12 bases in between. The CDR3 runs to 13 residues. The germline CDR1 and CDR2 sequences are LNHDA and SQIVND (reference sequence). CDR3 region: CASSVRSIQPQHF. The CDR3 DNA reads as TGTGCCAGTAGTGTCAGGTCGATCCAGCCCCAGCATTTT.

The chain recombines TRBV6-1 with TRBJ2-1; D may be TRBD2 (5 bases). V was trimmed by 2 bases and J by 0 bases, leaving 11 bases between them. This CDR3 region has 16 residues. In germline, CDR1 is MNHNS, CDR2 SASEGT. The CDR3 loop is CASSEWAEASYNEQFF. The CDR3, as DNA: TGTGCCAGCAGTGAATGGGCGGAGGCCTCCTACAATGAGCAGTTCTTC.

A single count supports this clone. The chain has TRBV11-2 and TRBJ2-7; D unclear. The V gene lost 5 bases and the J gene lost 6 bases, with 20 bases spanning the gap. Germline CDR1 is SGHAT and CDR2 is FQNNGV. CDR3 length: 15 residues. CDR3 coding DNA: TGTGCCAGCAGCCTGTCCCTAGAGCTTAGTCCCGAGCAGTACTTC. Amino acid sequence: CASSLSLELSPEQYF.

This clone was recorded once. This rearrangement joins TRBV4-2 to TRBJ1-5; tentatively, D is TRBD1 (6 bases). This CDR3 has 18 residues. CDR1 is LGHNA, CDR2 YNFKEQ, per germline. The V end lost 5 bases, the J end lost 4 bases, and 24 bases lay between the germline ends. The CDR3 nucleotides are TGTGCCAGCAGCTTTAAACCAAGTACCCGACAGGTAAATCAGCCCCAGCATTTT. Residues: CASSFKPSTRQVNQPQHF.

The chain links TRBV5-1 to TRBJ1-1; 10 bases line up with TRBD1. The V segment lost 4 bases and the J segment 3 bases; nucleotides outside the gene matches: 3. Germline CDR1 and CDR2: SGHRS and YFSETQ. This CDR3 comprises 14 residues. CDR3 nucleotides: TGCGCCAGCAGCAGGGGACAGGGGTACACTGAAGCTTTCTTT. It translates to CASSRGQGYTEAFF. Drawing the rest from reference TRBV5-1 and TRBJ1-1, the complete variable domain is KAGVTQTPRYLIKTRGQQVTLSCSPISGHRSVSWYQQTPGQGLQFLFEYFSETQRNKGNFPGRFSGRQFSNSRSEMNVSTLELGDSALYLCASSRGQGYTEAFFGQGTRLTVV.

The chain is built from TRBV27 and TRBJ2-7; 9 bases are a match to TRBD1. The trim removed 0 bases at V and 4 bases at J, leaving 10 bases unmatched. CDR1 is MNHEY and CDR2 is SMNVEV in the germline V gene (reference sequence). The CDR3 is made up of 17 amino acids. CDR3 in DNA: TGTGCCAGCAGTTTATCAATCCCGGGACAGGGAAGGTACGAGCAGTACTTC. This codes for CASSLSIPGQGRYEQYF.